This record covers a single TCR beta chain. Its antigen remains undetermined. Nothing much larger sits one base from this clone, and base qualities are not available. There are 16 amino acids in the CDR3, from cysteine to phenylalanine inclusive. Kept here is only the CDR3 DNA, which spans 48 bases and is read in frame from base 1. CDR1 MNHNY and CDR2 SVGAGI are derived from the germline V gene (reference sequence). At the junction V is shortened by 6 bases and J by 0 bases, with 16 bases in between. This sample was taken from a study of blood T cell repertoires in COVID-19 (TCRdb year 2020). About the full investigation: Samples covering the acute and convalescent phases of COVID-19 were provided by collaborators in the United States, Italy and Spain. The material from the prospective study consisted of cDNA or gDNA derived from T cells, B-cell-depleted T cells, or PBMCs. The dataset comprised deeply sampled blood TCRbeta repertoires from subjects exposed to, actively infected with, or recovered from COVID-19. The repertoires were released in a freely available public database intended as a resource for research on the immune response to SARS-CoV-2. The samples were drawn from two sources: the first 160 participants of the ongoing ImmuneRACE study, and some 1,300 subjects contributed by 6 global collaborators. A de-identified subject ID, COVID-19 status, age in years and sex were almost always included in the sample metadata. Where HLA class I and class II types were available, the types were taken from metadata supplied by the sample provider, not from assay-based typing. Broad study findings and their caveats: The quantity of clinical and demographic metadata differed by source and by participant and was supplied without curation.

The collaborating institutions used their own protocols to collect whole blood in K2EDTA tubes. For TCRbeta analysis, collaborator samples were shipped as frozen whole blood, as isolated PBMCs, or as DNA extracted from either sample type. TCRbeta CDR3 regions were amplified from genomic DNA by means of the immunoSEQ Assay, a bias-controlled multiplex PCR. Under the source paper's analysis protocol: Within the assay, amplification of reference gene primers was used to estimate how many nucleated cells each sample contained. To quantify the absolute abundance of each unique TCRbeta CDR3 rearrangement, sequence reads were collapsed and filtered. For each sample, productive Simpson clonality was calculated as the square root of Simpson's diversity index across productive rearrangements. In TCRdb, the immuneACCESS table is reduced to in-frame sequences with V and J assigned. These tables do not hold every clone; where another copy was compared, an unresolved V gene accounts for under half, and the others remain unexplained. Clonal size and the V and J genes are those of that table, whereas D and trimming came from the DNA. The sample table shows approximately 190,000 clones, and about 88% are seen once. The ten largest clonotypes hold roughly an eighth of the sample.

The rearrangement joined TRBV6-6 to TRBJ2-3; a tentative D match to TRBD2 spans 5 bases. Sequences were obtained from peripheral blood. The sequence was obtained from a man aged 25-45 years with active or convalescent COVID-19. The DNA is TGTGCCAGCAGCCCGGCTGACTATACAAGCACAGATACGCAGTATTTT. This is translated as CASSPADYTSTDTQYF.